A single sample gave rise to the 22 T cell receptor beta chains below, sequenced in a study of cytotoxic CD8 clonotypes in ibrutinib-treated CLL (dated by TCRdb to the early 2020s). Library preparation used the immunoSEQ multiplex PCR assay. The source is immuneACCESS, and TCRdb retained only in-frame sequences with V and J called. Part of the clones is not carried over; for the studies checked, unresolved V genes explain less than half of this, and the remainder is unexplained. The sample table holds approximately 45,000 clones, of which 60% to 80% were seen once. The ten largest make up roughly a fifth of the sample. Reading the label with the study, this specimen's time point is: 24 months on ibrutinib. The input for sequencing was PBMCs, taken after 24 months of ibrutinib treatment. These receptors were obtained from a human donor with chronic lymphocytic leukemia.

J is TRBJ1-1 and V is TRBV7-3; D possibly corresponds to TRBD1 (5 bases). V shed 5 bases and J shed 1 base, with 8 bases lying between them. CDR1 and CDR2 (germline): SGHTA, FQGTGA. The CDR3 loop spans 13 amino acids. For the CDR3, the DNA is TGTGCCAGCAGCCAAAGGGGGAACACTGAAGCTTTCTTT. As protein: CASSQRGNTEAFF.

The CDR3 spells CGGGTGRYGYTF. The CDR3 DNA follows: TGTGGAGGCGGGACAGGGCGGTATGGCTACACCTTC. V and J are TRBV30 and TRBJ1-2, with 9 bases identical to TRBD1. The CDR3 is 12 amino acids. The germline V gene encodes CDR1 GTSNPN and CDR2 SVGIG (reference sequence).

This rearrangement joins TRBV7-9 to TRBJ2-7, with D uncertain. The CDR3 totals 14 residues. V dropped 3 bases and J dropped 2 bases, with 11 bases sitting between them. The germline V gene has CDR1 SEHNR and CDR2 FQNEAQ (reference sequence). The DNA of the CDR3 is TGTGCCAGCAGCTTCGCACAGTCCGCCTACGAGCAGTACTTC. Translated: CASSFAQSAYEQYF. The entire variable domain, with the rest obtained from reference TRBV7-9 and TRBJ2-7, is as follows: DTGVSQNPRHKITKRGQNVTFRCDPISEHNRLYWYRQTLGQGPEFLTYFQNEAQLEKSRLLSDRFSAERPKGSFSTLEIQRTEQGDSAMYLCASSFAQSAYEQYFGPGTRLTVT.

The rearrangement uses TRBV5-6 and TRBJ2-1; the D gene is possibly TRBD2 (5 bases). Trimming pared 4 bases from V and 0 bases from J, leaving 8 bases between. The CDR3 has 14 residues. CDR1 SGHDT and CDR2 YYEEEE come from the germline V gene. The CDR3 sequence is CASSLASSYNEQFF. In DNA, the CDR3 is TGTGCCAGCAGCCTAGCCAGCTCCTACAATGAGCAGTTCTTC.

This clone was seen more than once but under ten times. The J gene is TRBJ2-7, the V gene TRBV2, with D uncertain. V lost 6 bases and J lost 3, with 18 bases in between. The CDR3 contains 15 residues. The germline V gene has CDR1 SNHLY and CDR2 FYNNEI. The chain's CDR3 is CASSRPRNANYEQYF. The CDR3 nucleotides are TGTGCCAGCAGCCGCCCGCGGAATGCAAACTACGAGCAGTACTTC.

The chain joins TRBV5-1 to TRBJ2-2; D not resolved. Trimming cost V 5 bases and J 2 bases, with 7 bases left between them. CDR1 is SGHRS, CDR2 YFSETQ, per germline. This CDR3 has 13 residues. CDR3 DNA sequence: TGCGCCAGCAGATGGCCAAACACCGGGGAGCTGTTTTTT. Residues: CASRWPNTGELFF.

V and J are TRBV6-5 and TRBJ1-1; no reliable D call. The CDR3 consists of 14 residues. From germline, CDR1 is MNHEY and CDR2 SVGAGI. V was clipped by 3 bases and J by 6 bases, with 14 bases between them. This chain's CDR3 is CASSYSGLGPEAFF. The CDR3 bases are TGTGCCAGCAGTTATTCCGGGCTAGGCCCTGAAGCTTTCTTT.

This clone appeared many times. The chain has TRBV5-6 and TRBJ1-5, with 9 bases lining up with TRBD1. The germline V gene encodes CDR1 SGHDT and CDR2 YYEEEE. Unmatched junction bases numbered 3, after V lost 1 base and J lost 7 bases. The CDR3 is 14 residues long. The CDR3 DNA sequence: TGTGCCAGCAGCTTGTGGACAGGGGTGCAGCCCCAGCATTTT. This sequence encodes CASSLWTGVQPQHF.

This chain uses TRBV9 with TRBJ1-5; maybe TRBD1 (5 bases). Trimming shortened V by 4 bases and J by 4 bases, and 12 bases separated the two germline ends. From germline, CDR1 is SGDLS and CDR2 YYNGEE. CDR3 size: 14 residues. CDR3 in DNA: TGTGCCAGCAGCTCGTCGGCAGGGAATCAGCCCCAGCATTTT. It is translated as CASSSSAGNQPQHF. The full variable domain, completed using reference TRBV9 and TRBJ1-5, is DSGVTQTPKHLITATGQRVTLRCSPRSGDLSVYWYQQSLDQGLQFLIQYYNGEERAKGNILERFSAQQFPDLHSELNLSSLELGDSALYFCASSSSAGNQPQHFGDGTRLSIL.

This sequence joins TRBV30 and TRBJ2-3; 16 bases are a match to TRBD2. V gave up 5 bases and J gave up 5 bases; unmatched junction bases: 19. The CDR3 extends over 20 amino acids. The germline CDR1 and CDR2 sequences are GTSNPN and SVGIG (reference sequence). Written as DNA, the CDR3 is TGTGCCTGGGGTCAATCCGGGACTAGCGGGGGGGCCGCGTTAATAGATACGCAGTATTTT. Translated: CAWGQSGTSGGAALIDTQYF.

The gene calls are TRBV7-9 and TRBJ2-1; TRBD2 matches at 9 bases. Losses at the gene ends were 5 bases for V and 15 bases for J; bases not matched to a gene: 5. The CDR3 sequence is 11 residues long. Germline V gene sequence: CDR1 SEHNR, CDR2 FQNEAQ (reference sequence). The CDR3 sequence is CASSEREVRFF. The CDR3 coding sequence is TGTGCCAGCAGCGAGCGGGAGGTTCGGTTCTTC.

This clone was counted at least ten times. V and J are TRBV27 and TRBJ2-5; perhaps TRBD1 as D (6 bases). From germline, CDR1 is MNHEY and CDR2 SMNVEV (reference sequence). Trimming left V 2 bases short and J 1 base short, with 8 bases between. This CDR3 is 14 amino acids long. The CDR3 coding sequence is TGTGCCAGCAGTTTAAGGGGGATCCAAGAGACCCAGTACTTC. This codes for CASSLRGIQETQYF.

The V call is TRBV2, the J call TRBJ1-2; D call uncertain. V was cut by 8 bases and J by 7 bases, with 17 bases left in between. Germline V gene data show CDR1 as SNHLY and CDR2 as FYNNEI. This CDR3 has 13 amino acids. CDR3 sequence reads: CASEFGWLLGYTF. In nucleotides, the CDR3 is TGTGCCAGCGAGTTCGGGTGGCTCCTTGGCTACACCTTC.

V is TRBV6-5 and J is TRBJ2-5, with D maybe TRBD2 (6 bases). The CDR3 consists of 14 residues. Per the germline V gene, CDR1 is MNHEY and CDR2 is SVGAGI. The V end lost 7 bases, the J end lost 5 bases, and 17 bases lay between the germline ends. The CDR3 nucleotides read TGTGCCAGCAAAGAACGGCGGGAAGGGGAGACCCAGTACTTC. Amino acid sequence: CASKERREGETQYF.

The sample holds a few counts of this clone. The genes are TRBV25-1 and TRBJ1-2; D remains ambiguous. Germline CDR1 and CDR2: MGHDK and SYGVNS. Trimming pared 4 bases from V and 4 bases from J, leaving 4 bases between. The CDR3 length is 11 residues. The CDR3: CASSGLYGYTF. The DNA of the CDR3 is TGTGCCAGCAGTGGACTCTATGGCTACACCTTC.

This clone occurred a few times. The gene calls are TRBV6-5 and TRBJ1-2; 10 bases are a match to TRBD1. The CDR3 runs 15 residues. J gave up 2 bases and V 1 base, and 1 base lay outside the gene matches. In germline, CDR1 is MNHEY, CDR2 SVGAGI. The CDR3 DNA reads TGTGCCAGCAGTTACTTGACAGGGGGCAACTATGGCTACACCTTC. Amino acid sequence: CASSYLTGGNYGYTF.

This clone was counted many times. This chain connects TRBV2 to TRBJ2-5, with D perhaps matching TRBD1 or TRBD2 (5 bases each). The V gene lost 9 bases and the J gene lost 5 bases, with 13 bases spanning the gap. CDR3 length: 12 residues. Germline CDR1 reads SNHLY; CDR2 reads FYNNEI. The CDR3 is CASHGDRETQYF. The CDR3 coding sequence is TGTGCCAGTCACGGGGACCGCGAGACCCAGTACTTC.

The table lists this clone with a few counts. The V gene is TRBV19, the J gene TRBJ1-5; D is unresolved. Trimming stripped 3 bases from V and 3 bases from J, with 9 bases between. CDR1 is LNHDA and CDR2 is SQIVND in the germline V gene (reference sequence). CDR3 length equals 14 residues. The CDR3 sequence: CASSIRHINQPQHF. CDR3 in DNA: TGTGCCAGTAGTATCCGACACATCAATCAGCCCCAGCATTTT.

The V call is TRBV7-3, the J call TRBJ2-6, with D unresolved. CDR3 length: 14 amino acids. Germline V lookup: CDR1 SGHTA, CDR2 FQGTGA. The ends were cut back, 5 bases at V and 4 bases at J, with 9 bases in the middle. CDR3 region: CASSGTSGANVLTF. The CDR3 nucleotides are TGTGCCAGCAGCGGAACGTCGGGGGCCAACGTCCTGACTTTC.

The V and J genes are TRBV5-1 and TRBJ2-7; no clear D gene. Deletions cut 0 bases from V and 4 bases from J, with 14 bases between. Germline V gene sequence: CDR1 SGHRS, CDR2 YFSETQ. The CDR3 spans 15 residues. The CDR3 DNA reads TGCGCCAGCAGCTTGGCGGCACTGAAACCATACGAGCAGTACTTC. It specifies CASSLAALKPYEQYF. Supplemented by reference TRBV5-1 and TRBJ2-7, the full variable domain reads KAGVTQTPRYLIKTRGQQVTLSCSPISGHRSVSWYQQTPGQGLQFLFEYFSETQRNKGNFPGRFSGRQFSNSRSEMNVSTLELGDSALYLCASSLAALKPYEQYFGPGTRLTVT.

With respect to this clone: This specimen includes other DNA sequences encoding the same CDR3. The chain joins TRBV5-1 to TRBJ1-1; no firm D call. There are 13 residues in the CDR3. The V end lost 0 bases, the J end lost 0 bases, and 3 bases lay between the germline ends. Germline V lookup: CDR1 SGHRS, CDR2 YFSETQ. For the CDR3, the DNA is TGCGCCAGCAGCTTGGAGCTGAACACTGAAGCTTTCTTT. Protein sequence: CASSLELNTEAFF.

As DNA, the CDR3 is TGCGCCAGCAGACCCGCTGGTAGCGAGAACACCGGGGAGCTGTTTTTT. This codes for CASRPAGSENTGELFF. This chain uses TRBV5-1 with TRBJ2-2, with D perhaps matching TRBD2 (5 bases). The CDR3 covers 16 residues. V lost 5 bases and J lost 1, with 15 bases in between. Germline CDR1 reads SGHRS; CDR2 reads YFSETQ.